This T cell receptor beta chain was retrieved from a study of long-term antiretroviral therapy in people with HIV. Study observations and caveats: Versus controls, repertoires in people with HIV had narrower CDR3 length ranges.

Samples were assayed with immunoSEQ v3.0 at survey level. What sequencing targeted per sample was 40,000-50,000 T-cell genomes. This table comes from immunoSEQ multiplex PCR, and its TCRdb copy is limited to in-frame clones, with some not included. The sample carries about 34,000 clones, approximately 95% recorded once. A word on this clone: The target antigen is unknown.

Each contributor possessed a minimum of one pre-ART and a minimum of two post-ART PBMC samples. Among participants with HIV, every one received treatment in the United States. Source: unsorted PBMCs, taken approximately 5.1 years after starting antiretroviral therapy. This clonotype originated in a woman aged 45-60 years with HIV.

The CDR3 loop is CASSWTSGVGGELFF. CDR3 coding DNA: TGTGCCAGCAGTTGGACTAGCGGGGTAGGCGGGGAGCTGTTTTTT. This chain links TRBV6-1 with TRBJ2-2, with TRBD2 matching 12 bases. The V gene's germline CDR1 is MNHNS and CDR2 SASEGT. The junction had 5 bases not matched to a gene; V was cut back by 5 bases and J by 7 bases. There are 15 residues in the CDR3.